The clone carrying this TCR beta chain was recorded a few times. Sample-barcoded 5' priming and a J-beta primer mix drove a second PCR of about 6 to 11 cycles. TCRdb re-called the 5' RACE reads with MiXCR, one entry per CDR3 protein. The sample yields fewer than 750,000 distinct CDR3 sequences, 45% to 60% seen once. This record belongs to a study of blood T cells in healthy people across ages. On the study more broadly: There was about one barcoded beta molecule captured by template switching per two T cells.

Germline V lookup: CDR1 GTSNPN, CDR2 SVGIG (reference sequence). V lost 2 bases, J lost 2 bases, and 7 bases lay in between. This CDR3 comprises 13 residues. The rearrangement links TRBV30 to TRBJ1-3; a possible D gene is TRBD1 (5 bases). Specimen: blood. This receptor was identified in a woman of 80 years or more in good health. The DNA for the CDR3 is TGTGCCTGGAGTACAGGTACTGGAAACACCATATATTTT. It codes for CAWSTGTGNTIYF.